This T cell receptor (beta chain) emerged from a study of T-cell reconstitution after alpha-beta-depleted transplantation in children. The TCRbeta library was prepared with unique molecular identifiers. TCRdb reprocessed the PCR reads via MiXCR and lists one record per CDR3 protein. The sample records over 400,000 distinct CDR3 sequences, around 12% being singletons. The germline V gene encodes CDR1 KGHDR and CDR2 SFDVKD. The CDR3 is made up of 17 amino acids. J was trimmed by 9 bases and V by 1 base; bases with no gene match: 6. This clonotype occurred many times. This TCR came from a human donor who donated a stem cell graft to a child with combined immunodeficiency. This chain joins TRBV24-1 and TRBJ2-1; 15 bases match TRBD2. This material consisted of PBMCs from the stem cell graft donor, taken from the stem cell graft. As DNA, the CDR3 is TGTGCCACCAGTGATTTAGGGGGACTAGCGGGAGGCGGTGAGCAGTTCTTC. Protein sequence: CATSDLGGLAGGGEQFF.